In this sample, the clone carrying this T cell receptor (beta chain) turned up many times. Antigen specificity is unknown. This sample is drawn from a study of T cell repertoires in cytomegalovirus infection. Study as a whole: Based on public TCR beta signatures, there were indications of CMV infection and of a matching HLA type. Overall study results and limits: Summed public TCR beta family frequency identified CMV carriers bearing the relevant HLA.

Via MiXCR, TCRdb re-called the reads, giving one row per CDR3 protein. Here the sample spans around 450,000 distinct CDR3 sequences, around 11% being singletons. The CDR3 has 16 residues. V shed 3 bases and J shed 6 bases, with 20 bases lying between them. The chain is built from TRBV12-3 or TRBV12-4 and TRBJ1-1, with D possibly TRBD1 on 5 matching bases. The receptor was isolated from a human donor in good health (CMV status not recorded). Some clones in this sample may be carry-over from other donors' samples. The sequencing sample was made of PBMCs. The CDR3 DNA sequence: TGTGCCAGCAGTTTTCAGGGCAGGAACCGAAACCCTGAAGCTTTCTTT. It specifies CASSFQGRNRNPEAFF.